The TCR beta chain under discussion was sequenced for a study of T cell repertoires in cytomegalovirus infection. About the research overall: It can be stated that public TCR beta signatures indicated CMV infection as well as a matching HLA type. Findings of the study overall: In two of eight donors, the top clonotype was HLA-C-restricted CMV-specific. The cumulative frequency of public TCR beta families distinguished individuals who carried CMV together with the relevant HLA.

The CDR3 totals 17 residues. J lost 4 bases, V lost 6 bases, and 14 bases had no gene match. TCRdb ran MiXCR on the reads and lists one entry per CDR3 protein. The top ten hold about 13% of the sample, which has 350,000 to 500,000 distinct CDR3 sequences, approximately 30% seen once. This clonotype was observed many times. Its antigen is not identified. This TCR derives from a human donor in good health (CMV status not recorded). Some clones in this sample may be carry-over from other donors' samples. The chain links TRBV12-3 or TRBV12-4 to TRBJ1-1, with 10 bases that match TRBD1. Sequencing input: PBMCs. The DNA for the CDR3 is TGTGCCAGCAGCCAGCCGGGACAGGGGATCCCGGGCACTGAAGCTTTCTTT. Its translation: CASSQPGQGIPGTEAFF.